The T cell receptor (beta chain) described here comes from a study of cytomegalovirus exposure and HLA in healthy donors. Findings and limits, study-wide: The study dropped some indistinguishable V segments, TRBV6-2 and TRBV6-3 among them. TCR association rates varied by HLA locus in a later analysis, with DRB1 highest and HLA-C lowest. Serostatus for CMV was the only available immune exposure information.

A word on this clone: The antigen is unknown.

J lost 3 bases, V lost 3 bases, and 6 bases had no gene match. The CDR3 consists of 16 residues. Germline-derived CDR1 and CDR2 are KGHSH and LQKENI. The PCR had 60 Vbeta and 13 Jbeta primers. TCRdb keeps only in-frame clones here, not all; method: immunoSEQ multiplex PCR. Its table records about 170,000 clones. The sequence was collected from a woman between 18 and 29 years old in good health and CMV-seropositive. V is TRBV18 and J is TRBJ1-5; 9 bases match TRBD1. The sequenced material came from PBMCs. This chain's CDR3 is CASSPPGQGHNQPQHF. CDR3 in DNA: TGTGCCAGCTCACCCCCGGGACAGGGCCACAATCAGCCCCAGCATTTT.